The 18 T cell receptor beta chains reported below all come from one sample, sequenced in a study of blood T cell repertoires in COVID-19. Assay used: immunoSEQ multiplex PCR; TCRdb lists only in-frame clones, some missing. The table includes some 70,000 clones, roughly 88% detected once. Sequencing input: peripheral blood. Every receptor here comes from a human donor in a cohort sampled during active COVID-19.

The rearrangement uses TRBV6-5 and TRBJ1-5, with a possible D match to TRBD1 (6 bases). The CDR3 sequence is 11 residues long. The V gene's germline CDR1 is MNHEY and CDR2 SVGAGI. V dropped 10 bases and J dropped 13 bases, with 17 bases sitting between them. The CDR3 is CATTTGTLQHF. The CDR3 DNA reads as TGTGCCACAACAACAGGGACACTTCAGCATTTT.

The chain uses TRBV10-3 and TRBJ1-5; 8 bases agree with TRBD1. The CDR3 contains 13 residues. Trimming cost V 10 bases and J 5 bases; bases outside gene matches: 7. Germline loops: CDR1 ENHRY, CDR2 SYGVKD. The CDR3, as DNA: TGTGCCACTAGCAGGGGGCTAGATCAGCCCCAGCATTTT. Its protein product is CATSRGLDQPQHF.

The chain joins TRBV2 to TRBJ2-1; 7 positions agree with TRBD2. The CDR3 covers 15 residues. Trimming removed 1 base from V and 3 bases from J; junction bases left unmatched: 3. Germline V gives CDR1 SNHLY, CDR2 FYNNEI. This CDR3 reads CASSEESGNYNEQFF. The CDR3 region has the DNA TGTGCCAGCAGTGAAGAAAGCGGGAACTACAATGAGCAGTTCTTC.

V and J are TRBV28 and TRBJ2-1, with 10 bases fitting TRBD1. V was clipped by 2 bases and J by 7 bases; unmatched bases: 2. Germline lookup yields CDR1 MDHEN and CDR2 SYDVKM. The CDR3 loop spans 14 amino acids. The CDR3 nucleotides read TGTGCCAGCAGTTTAGGACAGGGGGGGAATGAGCAGTTCTTC. Translated: CASSLGQGGNEQFF. Full variable domain (remainder filled in from reference TRBV28 and TRBJ2-1): DVKVTQSSRYLVKRTGEKVFLECVQDMDHENMFWYRQDPGLGLRLIYFSYDVKMKEKGDIPEGYSVSREKKERFSLILESASTNQTSMYLCASSLGQGGNEQFFGPGTRLTVL.

About this clone: Compared with germline, one end of the junction differs, possibly owing to a read error. This chain uses TRBV27 with TRBJ1-5, with D perhaps TRBD1 (5 bases). Germline assignment: CDR1 MNHEY and CDR2 SMNVEV (reference sequence). The CDR3 covers 15 residues. CDR3 loop: CASSLGGYSNQPQHF. The CDR3 nucleotides are TGTGCCAGTAGTTTGGGGGGGTATAGCAATCAGCCCCAGCATTTT.

V gene TRBV5-1 combines with J gene TRBJ2-1; D gene uncertain. Germline-derived CDR1 and CDR2 are SGHRS and YFSETQ. Deletions cut 0 bases from V and 2 bases from J, with 6 bases between. The CDR3 runs to 14 residues. The CDR3 here is CASSLDSPYNEQFF. CDR3 nucleotides: TGCGCCAGCAGCTTGGACAGCCCCTACAATGAGCAGTTCTTC. Together with reference TRBV5-1 and TRBJ2-1, the CDR3 gives the full variable domain: KAGVTQTPRYLIKTRGQQVTLSCSPISGHRSVSWYQQTPGQGLQFLFEYFSETQRNKGNFPGRFSGRQFSNSRSEMNVSTLELGDSALYLCASSLDSPYNEQFFGPGTRLTVL.

There are a few counts of this clone. The rearrangement links TRBV7-2 to TRBJ1-1, with a possible D match to TRBD1 (5 bases). Germline V lookup: CDR1 SGHTA, CDR2 FQGNSA. V was clipped by 5 bases and J by 3 bases, with 13 bases between them. This CDR3 has 14 residues. CDR3 sequence (DNA): TGTGCCAGCAGCCCCGCGCCCAGGGACACTGAAGCTTTCTTT. Translated: CASSPAPRDTEAFF.

The chain links TRBV14 to TRBJ2-5; TRBD2 might be the D (5 bases). The CDR3 is 14 residues long. The V end lost 8 bases, the J end lost 2 bases, and 15 bases lay between the germline ends. Germline V lookup: CDR1 SGHDN, CDR2 FVKESK. CDR3 sequence: CASESQSGQETQYF. The CDR3 DNA sequence: TGTGCCAGCGAAAGTCAAAGCGGTCAAGAGACCCAGTACTTC.

The chain recombines TRBV7-6 with TRBJ2-3; D unclear. V lost 3 bases and J lost 2, with 9 bases in between. The CDR3 is 14 amino acids. Germline CDR1 reads SGHVS; CDR2 reads FNYEAQ. In nucleotides, the CDR3 is TGTGCCAGCAGCTTTATGGGCCTCACAGATACGCAGTATTTT. Translated, it gives CASSFMGLTDTQYF.

This clone was seen a handful of times. The V gene is TRBV19, the J gene TRBJ2-2; possible D gene TRBD1, 5 bases. The CDR3 extends over 14 amino acids. V lost 7 bases to trimming and J lost 1 base, with 10 bases between them. Germline CDR1 LNHDA, CDR2 SQIVND (reference sequence). The chain's CDR3 is CASIQAMNTGELFF. The CDR3 nucleotides read TGTGCCAGTATACAGGCCATGAACACCGGGGAGCTGTTTTTT.

DNA for the CDR3: TGTGCCAGCAGCCCGGGACAGAGAAACTATGGCTACACCTTC. Protein sequence: CASSPGQRNYGYTF. The rearrangement joins TRBV27 to TRBJ1-2; 7 bases agree with TRBD1. With 6 bases clipped from V and 2 bases from J, the junction kept 6 bases outside the gene matches. The germline CDR1 and CDR2 sequences are MNHEY and SMNVEV (reference sequence). The CDR3 covers 14 residues.

The rearrangement links TRBV9 to TRBJ1-2; 8 positions agree with TRBD1. The V and J ends lost 0 bases and 7 bases, in that order; junction bases with no gene match: 5. The length of the CDR3 is 14 residues. CDR1 and CDR2 from the germline V gene are SGDLS and YYNGEE. In nucleotides, the CDR3 is TGTGCCAGCAGCGTAGCCCAGGGGGCGGCTGGCTACACCTTC. This sequence encodes CASSVAQGAAGYTF. The whole variable domain, filled in from reference TRBV9 and TRBJ1-2, reads DSGVTQTPKHLITATGQRVTLRCSPRSGDLSVYWYQQSLDQGLQFLIQYYNGEERAKGNILERFSAQQFPDLHSELNLSSLELGDSALYFCASSVAQGAAGYTFGSGTRLTVV.

The V call is TRBV18, the J call TRBJ1-2, with TRBD1 identical over 10 bases. Germline loops: CDR1 KGHSH, CDR2 LQKENI. This CDR3 has 16 amino acids. With 0 bases clipped from V and 5 bases from J, the junction kept 6 bases outside the gene matches. The CDR3 sequence is CASSPPLGQGEYGYTF. CDR3 bases: TGTGCCAGCTCACCACCGTTAGGACAGGGGGAGTATGGCTACACCTTC. Variable domain in full (rest from reference TRBV18 and TRBJ1-2): NAGVMQNPRHLVRRRGQEARLRCSPMKGHSHVYWYRQLPEEGLKFMVYLQKENIIDESGMPKERFSAEFPKEGPSILRIQQVVRGDSAAYFCASSPPLGQGEYGYTFGSGTRLTVV.

In this sample, this clone turned up once. V gene TRBV30 combines with J gene TRBJ2-2; 10 bases are shared with TRBD2. This CDR3 is built from 12 residues. Germline CDR1 GTSNPN, CDR2 SVGIG (reference sequence). The CDR3 spells CGGLASTGELFF. The CDR3 nucleotides are TGTGGGGGACTAGCGAGTACCGGGGAGCTGTTTTTT.

The chain combines TRBV9 with TRBJ1-2; 7 positions agree with TRBD1. CDR1 SGDLS and CDR2 YYNGEE come from the germline V gene. J gave up 14 bases and V 3 bases, and 13 bases lay outside the gene matches. This CDR3 is built from 13 residues. This chain's CDR3 is CASSAHRGRPGTF. The CDR3, as DNA: TGTGCCAGCAGCGCACACAGGGGCCGCCCCGGGACCTTC.

The chain uses TRBV5-6 and TRBJ1-5, with a tentative D call TRBD1 (6 bases). Between the trimmed V and J ends, which lost 0 bases and 6 bases, there was a span of 22 bases. CDR3 length: 18 residues. Per the germline V gene, CDR1 is SGHDT and CDR2 is YYEEEE. The CDR3 nucleotides read TGTGCCAGCAGCTTGGGCAGTAGTGGGGGCAGGTTGATTCAGCCCCAGCATTTT. This translates into CASSLGSSGGRLIQPQHF.

This chain uses TRBV18 with TRBJ1-1; no firm D call. This CDR3 contains 13 residues. Per germline, CDR1 KGHSH and CDR2 LQKENI. V lost 5 bases to trimming and J lost 0 bases, with 7 bases between them. CDR3 sequence: CASSSQVNTEAFF. The CDR3 DNA is TGTGCCAGCTCAAGCCAAGTGAACACTGAAGCTTTCTTT.

The chain employs TRBV9 and TRBJ1-4, with 7 nucleotides matching TRBD1. The V segment lost 4 bases and the J segment 8 bases; nucleotides outside the gene matches: 11. The CDR3 has 15 residues. Germline loops: CDR1 SGDLS, CDR2 YYNGEE. In nucleotides, the CDR3 is TGTGCCAGCAGCCCGCTACAGGGGTCGAGGGAAAAACTGTTTTTT. Residues: CASSPLQGSREKLFF.